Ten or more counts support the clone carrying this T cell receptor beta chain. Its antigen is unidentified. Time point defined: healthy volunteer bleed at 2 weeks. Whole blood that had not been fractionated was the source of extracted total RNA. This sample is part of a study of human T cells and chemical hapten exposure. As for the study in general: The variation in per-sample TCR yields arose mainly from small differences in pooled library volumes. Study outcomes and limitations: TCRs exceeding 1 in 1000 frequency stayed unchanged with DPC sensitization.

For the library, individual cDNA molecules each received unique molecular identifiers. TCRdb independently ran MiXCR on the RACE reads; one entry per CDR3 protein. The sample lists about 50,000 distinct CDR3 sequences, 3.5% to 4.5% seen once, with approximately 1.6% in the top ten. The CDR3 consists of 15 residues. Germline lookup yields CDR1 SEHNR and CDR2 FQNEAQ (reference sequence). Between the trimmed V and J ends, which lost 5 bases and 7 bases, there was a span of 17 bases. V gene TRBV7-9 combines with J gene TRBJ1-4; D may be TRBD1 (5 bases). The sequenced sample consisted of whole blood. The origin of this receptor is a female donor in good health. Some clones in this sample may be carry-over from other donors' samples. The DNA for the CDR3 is TGTGCCAGCAGCGGGATTGGGGACGGATCTGAAAAACTGTTTTTT. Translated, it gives CASSGIGDGSEKLFF.